Following are 3 T cell receptor beta chains from one sample sequenced in a study of blood T cell repertoires in COVID-19. The protocol was immunoSEQ multiplex PCR, while the TCRdb copy is restricted to in-frame clones and leaves out a portion. The table has 200,000 to 250,000 clones, roughly four fifths seen once. Sequenced input: peripheral blood. These TCRs come from a woman in her 40s with acute or convalescent COVID-19.

J is TRBJ1-2 and V is TRBV27, with D maybe TRBD1 (6 bases). Between the trimmed V and J ends, which lost 2 bases and 5 bases, there was a span of 15 bases. CDR1 and CDR2 from the germline V gene are MNHEY and SMNVEV (reference sequence). The CDR3 is made up of 15 amino acids. The CDR3 DNA is TGTGCCAGCAGTTTAGGACGGACAGCGTCATATGGCTACACCTTC. Its protein product is CASSLGRTASYGYTF.

V gene TRBV30 combines with J gene TRBJ1-1, with D possibly being TRBD1 (5 bases). This CDR3 comprises 13 residues. Germline loops: CDR1 GTSNPN, CDR2 SVGIG (reference sequence). The V end lost 3 bases, the J end lost 8 bases, and 16 bases lay between the germline ends. The DNA for the CDR3 is TGTGCCTGGAGGGCGGGGGTTGGGGACGAAGCTTTCTTT. Residues: CAWRAGVGDEAFF.

There are a few counts of this clone. V is TRBV15 and J is TRBJ1-4; TRBD1 aligns across 11 bases. This CDR3 is built from 15 residues. V trimming: 6 bases; J trimming: 5 bases; junction bases outside the gene matches: 5. The germline V gene encodes CDR1 LNHNV and CDR2 YYDKDF (reference sequence). The CDR3 loop is CATSQRTGGNEKLFF. The CDR3 bases are TGTGCCACCAGTCAGAGGACAGGGGGCAATGAAAAACTGTTTTTT.